The sequence of this TCR beta chain was determined in a study of T cells in Graves' hyperthyroidism and ophthalmopathy. For the study at large: Once the initial diagnosis was made, peripheral blood was obtained before any treatment.

This CDR3 region has 15 residues. The germline gives CDR1 KGHDR, CDR2 SFDVKD. Enrolled ophthalmopathy patients presented with a Clinical Activity Score of at least 3, a NOSPECS grade of at least 4, and disease duration under 3 months. About this clonotype: A much larger clone differs from this one at a single base, so this may be a read error.

Using RNA transcripts as the source, TCR beta CDR3 regions were amplified. The HTBI primer set drove a first-round RT-PCR of the TCR CDR3. TCRdb reprocessed the multiplex PCR reads with MiXCR, giving one entry per CDR3 protein. The table shows about 380,000 distinct CDR3 sequences, with approximately 17% occurring only once. V and J are TRBV24-1 and TRBJ2-5, with a possible D match to TRBD1 (5 bases). The tail of the sequence fits TRBJ2-1 better, so the J call may be wrong. This clonotype was sampled from a man between 18 and 29 years old with Graves' ophthalmopathy. What was sequenced was blood. The CDR3 here is CATSDLPGNQETQFF. The DNA for the CDR3 is TGTGCCACCAGTGATTTGCCAGGGAATCAAGAGACCCAGTTCTTC.